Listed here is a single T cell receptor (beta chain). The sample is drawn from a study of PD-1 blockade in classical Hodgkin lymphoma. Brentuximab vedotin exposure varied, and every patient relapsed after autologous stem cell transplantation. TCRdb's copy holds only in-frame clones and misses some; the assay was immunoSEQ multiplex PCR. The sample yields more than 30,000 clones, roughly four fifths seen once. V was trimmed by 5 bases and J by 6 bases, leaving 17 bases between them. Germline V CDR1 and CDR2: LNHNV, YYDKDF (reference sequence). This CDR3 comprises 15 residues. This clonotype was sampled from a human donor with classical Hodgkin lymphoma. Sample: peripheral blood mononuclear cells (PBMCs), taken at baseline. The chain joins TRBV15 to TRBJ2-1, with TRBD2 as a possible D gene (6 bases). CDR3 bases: TGTGCCACCAGCCATGGAGGGACCGACCTCAATGAGCAGTTCTTC. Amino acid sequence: CATSHGGTDLNEQFF.